Following are 17 T cell receptor beta chains from one sample sequenced in a study of blood T cell repertoires in COVID-19. Data came from immunoSEQ multiplex PCR; TCRdb stores just in-frame clones and leaves some out. The data show roughly 280,000 clones, approximately 90% seen once. Sequenced: PBMCs or T cells enriched from blood (not recorded which). These receptors were collected from a woman in her 50s who had recovered from COVID-19.

This chain uses TRBV5-1 with TRBJ2-2; the D is unclear. Trimming took off 1 base at V and 10 bases at J, with 17 bases between the two ends. This CDR3 has 15 residues. In germline, CDR1 is SGHRS, CDR2 YFSETQ. The CDR3 sequence is CASSLISKANQELFF. The CDR3 DNA is TGCGCCAGCAGCTTGATCAGTAAAGCGAATCAGGAGCTGTTTTTT.

The chain couples TRBV5-5 to TRBJ2-7; TRBD2 matches at 11 bases. The CDR3 contains 15 residues. V dropped 2 bases and J dropped 6; count of bases not matched to a gene: 7. CDR1 SGHKS and CDR2 YYEKEE come from the germline V gene (reference sequence). Written as DNA, the CDR3 is TGTGCCAGCAGCTTAATTAGCGGGAGGGCCGGCGAGCAGTACTTC. Amino acid sequence: CASSLISGRAGEQYF. The entire variable domain, with the rest obtained from reference TRBV5-5 and TRBJ2-7, is as follows: DAGVTQSPTHLIKTRGQQVTLRCSPISGHKSVSWYQQVLGQGPQFIFQYYEKEERGRGNFPDRFSARQFPNYSSELNVNALLLGDSALYLCASSLISGRAGEQYFGPGTRLTVT.

The rearrangement joins TRBV6-4 to TRBJ2-5, with D unresolved. Per germline, CDR1 MRHNA and CDR2 SNTAGT. The CDR3 is made up of 16 amino acids. V was shortened by 1 base and J by 0 bases, with 12 bases between the two germline ends. CDR3 in amino acids: CASSDCLHTDQETQYF. Written as DNA, the CDR3 is TGTGCCAGCAGTGACTGCTTGCACACAGACCAAGAGACCCAGTACTTC.

This chain links TRBV7-2 with TRBJ1-5, with D uncertain. Germline values: CDR1 SGHTA, CDR2 FQGNSA. Deletions cut 2 bases from V and 7 bases from J, with 9 bases between. The CDR3 contains 13 residues. The CDR3 here is CASSLSLNQPQHF. The CDR3 nucleotides are TGTGCCAGCAGCTTAAGCCTGAACCAGCCCCAGCATTTT.

The chain's CDR3 is CASSLPQARRTGDIYGYTF. The CDR3 region has the DNA TGTGCCAGCAGTTTACCCCAAGCAAGACGGACAGGGGATATATATGGCTACACCTTC. V is TRBV28 and J is TRBJ1-2; 9 positions match TRBD1. V was clipped by 2 bases and J by 5 bases; unmatched bases: 18. The CDR3 has 19 amino acids. CDR1 MDHEN and CDR2 SYDVKM come from the germline V gene.

This CDR3 reads CASSGGHWYAFF. The DNA of the CDR3 is TGCGCCAGCAGTGGCGGCCACTGGTACGCTTTCTTT. The chain employs TRBV10-1 and TRBJ1-1; no clear D gene. V dropped 4 bases and J dropped 11 bases, with 14 bases sitting between them. The CDR3 contains 12 residues. Germline CDR1 and CDR2: WNHNN and SYGVQD (reference sequence).

The chain carries TRBV7-9 and TRBJ1-2; weak D call: TRBD1 (6 bases). The CDR3 is made up of 17 amino acids. Per the germline V gene, CDR1 is SEHNR and CDR2 is FQNEAQ (reference sequence). The V and J ends lost 4 bases and 1 base respectively, with 19 bases between them. Here the CDR3 DNA reads TGTGCCAGCAGCTCCGCAGGGGCTGGTAAGGATAACTATGGCTACACCTTC. It is translated as CASSSAGAGKDNYGYTF.

This chain connects TRBV12-3 or TRBV12-4 to TRBJ1-5; D perhaps matches TRBD1 (6 bases). CDR3 length: 13 residues. V was trimmed by 3 bases and J by 6 bases, leaving 9 bases between them. The CDR3 bases are TGTGCCAGCAGTTTCAGGGGCGGTCAGCCCCAGCATTTT. It encodes CASSFRGGQPQHF.

V usage is TRBV27 and J usage is TRBJ2-7; maybe TRBD2 (6 bases). Germline CDR1 and CDR2: MNHEY and SMNVEV (reference sequence). The CDR3 has 12 amino acids. V was cut by 5 bases and J by 6 bases, with 11 bases left in between. CDR3 coding DNA: TGTGCCAGCAGTCCCGGGGGTCTCGAGCAGTACTTC. It encodes CASSPGGLEQYF.

The chain links TRBV6-5 to TRBJ2-3; D is ambiguous. The CDR3 contains 11 residues. Germline V gene lookup returns CDR1 MNHEY and CDR2 SVGAGI. V lost 5 bases to trimming and J lost 6 bases, with 6 bases between them. This chain's CDR3 is CASSTGDTQYF. The CDR3 DNA reads as TGTGCCAGCAGTACCGGGGATACGCAGTATTTT.

This clone occurred a few times. The chain recombines TRBV5-4 with TRBJ2-2, with unresolved D. Germline CDR1 is SGHNT and CDR2 is YYREEE (reference sequence). The CDR3 has 14 amino acids. Trimming took off 0 bases at V and 6 bases at J, with 9 bases between the two ends. The CDR3 is CASSLAAVPGELFF. The CDR3 coding sequence is TGTGCCAGCAGCTTGGCCGCGGTCCCCGGGGAGCTGTTTTTT.

The chain uses TRBV7-2 and TRBJ2-7; 8 nucleotides line up with TRBD2. V lost 5 bases to trimming and J lost 0 bases; unmatched junction nucleotides: 6. The CDR3 spans 15 residues. Germline-derived CDR1 and CDR2 are SGHTA and FQGNSA. For the CDR3, the DNA is TGTGCCAGCAGCACCTCTGGGACTAGCTCCTACGAGCAGTACTTC. Residues: CASSTSGTSSYEQYF.

This rearrangement joins TRBV18 to TRBJ1-1, with D perhaps TRBD1 (5 bases). This CDR3 spans 13 amino acids. CDR1 and CDR2 from the germline V gene are KGHSH and LQKENI. Trimming left V 4 bases short and J 7 bases short, with 13 bases between. The chain's CDR3 is CASSQGGTVEAFF. The CDR3 DNA follows: TGTGCCAGCTCACAGGGAGGGACGGTTGAAGCTTTCTTT.

The rearrangement links TRBV5-1 to TRBJ2-3; TRBD1 matches at 8 bases. There are 15 residues in the CDR3. The ends lost 4 bases at V and 0 bases at J; junction bases unmatched: 4. CDR1 SGHRS and CDR2 YFSETQ come from the germline V gene. The CDR3 protein is CASSNRQGSTDTQYF. Here the CDR3 DNA reads TGCGCCAGCAGCAACAGACAGGGGAGCACAGATACGCAGTATTTT. The variable domain in full, completed from reference TRBV5-1 and TRBJ2-3, reads KAGVTQTPRYLIKTRGQQVTLSCSPISGHRSVSWYQQTPGQGLQFLFEYFSETQRNKGNFPGRFSGRQFSNSRSEMNVSTLELGDSALYLCASSNRQGSTDTQYFGPGTRLTVL.

V is TRBV24-1 and J is TRBJ2-5; 10 nucleotides align to TRBD1. The CDR3 spans 13 residues. With 7 bases clipped from V and 5 bases from J, the junction kept 3 bases outside the gene matches. The germline V gene has CDR1 KGHDR and CDR2 SFDVKD. The CDR3 loop is CATRGQGTETQYF. CDR3 DNA: TGTGCCACCAGGGGACAGGGGACGGAGACCCAGTACTTC.

The CDR3 region has the DNA TGCGCCAGCAGCCCCAAACAGGGGGCGGGTGGCTACACCTTC. Translated: CASSPKQGAGGYTF. The chain is built from TRBV4-3 and TRBJ1-2; 9 bases fit TRBD1. The junction had 7 bases not matched to a gene; V was cut back by 4 bases and J by 7 bases. In germline, CDR1 is LGHNA, CDR2 YSLEER. The CDR3 has 14 residues.

The chain employs TRBV5-1 and TRBJ2-6; D ambiguous. From germline, CDR1 is SGHRS and CDR2 YFSETQ. V lost 0 bases to trimming and J lost 0 bases, with 7 bases between them. The CDR3 has 16 residues. The CDR3: CASSLVVRSGANVLTF. For the CDR3, the DNA is TGCGCCAGCAGCTTGGTCGTCCGCTCTGGGGCCAACGTCCTGACTTTC.